The 28 T cell receptor beta chains below all came from one sample that was sequenced in a study of cytomegalovirus exposure and HLA in healthy donors. This PCR relied on a set of 60 Vbeta primers and 13 Jbeta primers. Sequenced by immunoSEQ multiplex PCR; TCRdb stores in-frame clones only, minus some. The sample records approximately 54,000 clones, roughly 84% being singletons. The sequenced sample was PBMCs. Every receptor here comes from a woman aged 18-35 years in good health and CMV-seronegative.

The chain uses TRBV30 and TRBJ2-7; 11 bases are shared with TRBD2. The germline CDR1 and CDR2 sequences are GTSNPN and SVGIG (reference sequence). With V trimmed by 6 bases and J by 3 bases, 7 bases remained unmatched. The CDR3 consists of 14 residues. DNA for the CDR3: TGTGCCTGTAGAGGGACTAGCGGCTACTACGAGCAGTACTTC. Translating it yields CACRGTSGYYEQYF.

The genes are TRBV6-1 and TRBJ1-1; possible D gene TRBD1, 5 bases. The CDR3 length is 14 residues. The germline V gene has CDR1 MNHNS and CDR2 SASEGT. Trimming cost V 6 bases and J 4 bases, with 15 bases left between them. CDR3 nucleotides: TGTGCCAGCAGGGACACCAATCCCGGCACTGAAGCTTTCTTT. This codes for CASRDTNPGTEAFF.

This chain links TRBV5-8 with TRBJ1-5, with 10 bases matching TRBD1. From germline, CDR1 is SGHTS and CDR2 YDEGEE. The CDR3 contains 14 residues. V lost 5 bases, J lost 5 bases, and 4 bases stayed unmatched. The CDR3 reads CASRPGQGHQPQHF. For the CDR3, the DNA is TGTGCCAGCAGACCGGGACAGGGGCATCAGCCCCAGCATTTT.

The rearrangement links TRBV19 to TRBJ2-7; 8 bases line up with TRBD1. The V segment lost 4 bases and the J segment 0 bases; nucleotides outside the gene matches: 5. Germline assignment: CDR1 LNHDA and CDR2 SQIVND (reference sequence). There are 15 residues in the CDR3. CDR3 nucleotide sequence: TGTGCCAGTAGTAACCCGACAGGGGCCTCCTACGAGCAGTACTTC. As protein: CASSNPTGASYEQYF.

The CDR3 DNA follows: TGTGCCAGCAGGAGCAGGACAAATTTTTACGAGCAGTACTTC. Amino acids: CASRSRTNFYEQYF. The chain combines TRBV6-5 with TRBJ2-7; weak D call: TRBD1 (5 bases). Germline CDR1 reads MNHEY; CDR2 reads SVGAGI. Trimming shortened V by 6 bases and J by 4 bases, and 16 bases separated the two germline ends. The CDR3 runs 14 residues.

The J gene is TRBJ2-4, the V gene TRBV15; a possible D gene is TRBD1 (6 bases). The ends were cut back, 1 base at V and 2 bases at J, with 12 bases in the middle. Germline lookup yields CDR1 LNHNV and CDR2 YYDKDF (reference sequence). The CDR3 contains 16 residues. CDR3 sequence: CATSRAIRGTKNIQYF. CDR3 DNA sequence: TGTGCCACCAGCAGAGCAATCAGGGGAACCAAAAACATTCAGTACTTC.

This rearrangement joins TRBV30 to TRBJ1-3; the match to TRBD1 covers 7 bases. This CDR3 is 15 amino acids long. Trimming cost V 5 bases and J 0 bases; bases outside gene matches: 7. Germline V gives CDR1 GTSNPN, CDR2 SVGIG (reference sequence). The CDR3 protein is CAWGRGLYSGNTIYF. The CDR3 nucleotides are TGTGCCTGGGGTAGGGGGCTTTACTCTGGAAACACCATATATTTT.

CDR3 amino acids: CAISESTDTRYSYEQYF. The CDR3 DNA is TGTGCCATCAGTGAGTCGACGGACACCCGATATTCCTACGAGCAGTACTTC. The V call is TRBV10-3, the J call TRBJ2-7, with D possibly matching TRBD1 (5 bases). The CDR3 totals 17 residues. Per germline, CDR1 ENHRY and CDR2 SYGVKD. Trimming cost V 0 bases and J 1 base, with 16 bases left between them.

This clone was counted a few times. The gene calls are TRBV7-2 and TRBJ1-6, with D perhaps TRBD1 (5 bases). This CDR3 region has 15 residues. The V gene lost 3 bases and the J gene lost 10 bases, with 16 bases spanning the gap. Per germline, CDR1 SGHTA and CDR2 FQGNSA. The CDR3, as DNA: TGTGCCAGCAGCTTCTCGCAGTCAGGGTCATCACCCCTCCACTTT. It codes for CASSFSQSGSSPLHF.

The genes are TRBV27 and TRBJ2-7, with a possible D match to TRBD2 (6 bases). CDR1 MNHEY and CDR2 SMNVEV come from the germline V gene (reference sequence). CDR3 size: 15 residues. V dropped 5 bases and J dropped 6 bases, with 20 bases sitting between them. The CDR3: CASSLSRAAGSEQYF. The CDR3 nucleotides are TGTGCCAGCAGTCTGTCCCGGGCTGCCGGGAGCGAGCAGTACTTC.

The chain carries TRBV9 and TRBJ1-1; possibly TRBD1 for D (6 bases). The CDR3 consists of 11 residues. V lost 4 bases and J lost 12, with 13 bases in between. Germline CDR1 SGDLS, CDR2 YYNGEE. For the CDR3, the DNA is TGTGCCAGCAGCTCGGACAGTGGGACTTTCTTT. It specifies CASSSDSGTFF.

V and J are TRBV15 and TRBJ2-5, with D possibly TRBD1 on 5 matching bases. The CDR3 consists of 16 residues. Trimming shortened V by 1 base and J by 5 bases, and 17 bases separated the two germline ends. The germline gives CDR1 LNHNV, CDR2 YYDKDF (reference sequence). CDR3 amino acids: CATSRASLSKGETQYF. In DNA, the CDR3 is TGTGCCACCAGCAGAGCCTCCCTGTCCAAGGGGGAGACCCAGTACTTC.

The genes are TRBV18 and TRBJ2-6, with unresolved D. The CDR3 sequence is 15 residues long. Trimming took 0 bases from V and 4 from J, leaving 7 bases between them. Germline CDR1 reads KGHSH; CDR2 reads LQKENI. This CDR3 is CASSPPSVGANVLTF. CDR3 nucleotide sequence: TGTGCCAGCTCACCACCAAGCGTCGGGGCCAACGTCCTGACTTTC.

The chain carries TRBV7-3 and TRBJ2-3; 12 positions agree with TRBD2. The CDR3 sequence is 16 residues long. Germline CDR1 reads SGHTA; CDR2 reads FQGTGA. After removal of 3 bases from V and 5 bases from J, the junction contained 6 bases not matched to a gene. The CDR3: CASSFMTSGGRDTQYF. CDR3 coding DNA: TGTGCCAGCAGCTTCATGACTAGCGGGGGCCGAGATACGCAGTATTTT. Filled out from reference TRBV7-3 and TRBJ2-3, the complete variable domain reads GAGVSQTPSNKVTEKGKYVELRCDPISGHTALYWYRQSLGQGPEFLIYFQGTGAADDSGLPNDRFFAVRPEGSVSTLKIQRTERGDSAVYLCASSFMTSGGRDTQYFGPGTRLTVL.

The V gene is TRBV6-1, the J gene TRBJ1-5, with 7 bases aligning to TRBD1. The V segment lost 2 bases and the J segment 9 bases; nucleotides outside the gene matches: 10. CDR1 and CDR2 (germline): MNHNS, SASEGT. The CDR3 covers 15 residues. CDR3 in amino acids: CASSELSGQPGPQHF. The DNA for the CDR3 is TGTGCCAGCAGTGAACTCTCGGGACAGCCCGGGCCCCAGCATTTT.

The chain uses TRBV28 and TRBJ2-3; 7 bases align to TRBD2. Per the germline V gene, CDR1 is MDHEN and CDR2 is SYDVKM. Trimming at V came to 5 bases and at J to 4 bases, leaving 15 bases not matched to a gene. The CDR3 length is 17 residues. The CDR3 reads CASSPLRGVWGPDTQYF. The CDR3 nucleotides are TGTGCCAGCAGTCCCCTTCGGGGGGTCTGGGGCCCAGATACGCAGTATTTT.

V gene TRBV19 combines with J gene TRBJ2-7; 8 positions match TRBD1. CDR3 length: 15 amino acids. V shed 5 bases, J shed 0 bases, and the junction held 6 bases outside the gene matches. Germline CDR1 is LNHDA and CDR2 is SQIVND (reference sequence). CDR3 bases: TGTGCCAGTAGTCCCCGGGACAGGCCCTCCTACGAGCAGTACTTC. Translating gives CASSPRDRPSYEQYF. The whole variable domain, remainder taken from reference TRBV19 and TRBJ2-7, is DGGITQSPKYLFRKEGQNVTLSCEQNLNHDAMYWYRQDPGQGLRLIYYSQIVNDFQKGDIAEGYSVSREKKESFPLTVTSAQKNPTAFYLCASSPRDRPSYEQYFGPGTRLTVT.

The chain has TRBV27 and TRBJ1-5, with 8 nucleotides matching TRBD1. In germline, CDR1 is MNHEY, CDR2 SMNVEV (reference sequence). The V gene end was trimmed by 5 bases and the J gene end by 6 bases; junction bases not matched to a gene: 6. CDR3 length equals 14 residues. CDR3 sequence: CASSPRTGSQPQHF. The CDR3 DNA follows: TGTGCCAGCAGTCCCCGGACAGGGAGTCAGCCCCAGCATTTT.

This clone was picked up one time. This sequence joins TRBV6-4 and TRBJ2-1; 13 positions match TRBD2. J lost 6 bases, V lost 2 bases, and 1 base had no gene match. CDR1 and CDR2 from the germline V gene are MRHNA and SNTAGT. This CDR3 comprises 15 residues. CDR3 nucleotides: TGTGCCAGCAGTGACCGACTAGCGGGAGGCAATGAGCAGTTCTTC. This gives the protein CASSDRLAGGNEQFF.

The gene calls are TRBV2 and TRBJ1-1; no clear D gene. There are 14 residues in the CDR3. Germline CDR1 and CDR2: SNHLY and FYNNEI. Trimming shortened V by 7 bases and J by 4 bases, and 16 bases separated the two germline ends. The CDR3 region is CASISGRYGTEAFF. The CDR3, as DNA: TGTGCCAGCATTTCCGGGAGGTACGGCACTGAAGCTTTCTTT.

This clone showed up just once. V gene TRBV6-5 combines with J gene TRBJ2-1, with 7 nucleotides matching TRBD2. This CDR3 is 13 amino acids long. The germline gives CDR1 MNHEY, CDR2 SVGAGI. With 8 bases clipped from V and 5 bases from J, the junction kept 6 bases outside the gene matches. The chain's CDR3 is CASEVREDNEQFF. The CDR3 DNA is TGTGCCAGCGAGGTACGGGAGGACAATGAGCAGTTCTTC.

This chain uses TRBV5-8 with TRBJ2-7; 8 bases align to TRBD2. CDR3 length: 15 residues. V shed 0 bases and J 4 bases; nucleotides not matched to a gene: 6. Germline CDR1 SGHTS, CDR2 YDEGEE. CDR3 coding DNA: TGTGCCAGCAGCTTGGGGGGACTAGTCTCGTACGAGCAGTACTTC. It yields the protein CASSLGGLVSYEQYF.

The chain carries TRBV19 and TRBJ1-2; the match to TRBD1 covers 12 bases. Germline trimming cut 11 bases from V and 3 bases from J; bases unmatched to any gene: 13. Germline CDR1 reads LNHDA; CDR2 reads SQIVND (reference sequence). CDR3 size: 16 residues. CDR3 sequence: CAGSAGQGAQYYGYTF. CDR3 sequence (DNA): TGTGCCGGATCCGCGGGACAGGGGGCCCAGTACTATGGCTACACCTTC.

The chain recombines TRBV19 with TRBJ1-4; 9 bases are shared with TRBD1. V was clipped by 5 bases and J by 4 bases; unmatched bases: 5. This CDR3 has 15 residues. Germline CDR1 and CDR2: LNHDA and SQIVND (reference sequence). Here the CDR3 reads CASSGPGQGNEKLFF. CDR3 bases: TGTGCCAGTAGTGGACCGGGACAGGGTAATGAAAAACTGTTTTTT.

The chain carries TRBV7-3 and TRBJ2-1, with TRBD2 matching over 12 bases. The CDR3 sequence is 19 residues long. Looked up from germline, CDR1 is SGHTA and CDR2 is FQGTGA. V gave up 5 bases and J gave up 0 bases; unmatched junction bases: 11. The chain's CDR3 is CASSATRTSGMVSYNEQFF. CDR3 in DNA: TGTGCCAGCAGCGCCACCCGGACTAGCGGGATGGTCTCCTACAATGAGCAGTTCTTC.

The chain combines TRBV23-1 with TRBJ1-2, with no clear D. TRBV23-1 is given ORF status, its function remaining uncertain. V was clipped by 2 bases and J by 3 bases, with 10 bases between them. The CDR3 loop spans 14 amino acids. This CDR3 reads CASSQERLDYGYTF. The CDR3 DNA is TGCGCCAGCAGTCAAGAGAGACTGGACTATGGCTACACCTTC.

The chain recombines TRBV30 with TRBJ2-3; 8 bases align to TRBD2. J gave up 6 bases and V 2 bases, and 10 bases lay outside the gene matches. CDR1 and CDR2 from the germline V gene are GTSNPN and SVGIG (reference sequence). The CDR3 covers 15 residues. CDR3 DNA: TGTGCCTGGAGTACGGGACTAGTACCCCCCGATACGCAGTATTTT. This gives the protein CAWSTGLVPPDTQYF.

In this sample, this clone turned up a few times. The chain combines TRBV18 with TRBJ2-1, with D possibly matching TRBD2 (5 bases). The CDR3 consists of 15 residues. V was trimmed by 5 bases and J by 0 bases, leaving 11 bases between them. Looked up from germline, CDR1 is KGHSH and CDR2 is LQKENI. As DNA, the CDR3 is TGTGCCAGCTCAATCACCGGAGGCTCCTACAATGAGCAGTTCTTC. Translated, it gives CASSITGGSYNEQFF.